This T cell receptor (beta chain) originates from a study of OX40 agonist ivuxolimab in advanced cancers. This CDR3 has 13 residues. Trimming shortened V by 6 bases and J by 7 bases, and 12 bases separated the two germline ends. Germline-derived CDR1 and CDR2 are LNHDA and SQIVND (reference sequence). The assay was immunoSEQ multiplex PCR, and TCRdb's table has in-frame clones only and misses some. This sample yields tens of thousands of clones, of which around 84% are seen a single time; roughly 2.1% belongs to the top ten. This TCR was recovered from an adult with an advanced solid tumor such as melanoma, head and neck, liver or kidney cancer. The J gene is TRBJ1-4, the V gene TRBV19; tentatively, D is TRBD1 (5 bases). The sample in question was CD4+ or CD8+ T cells sorted from blood, obtained in a trial of the OX40 agonist ivuxolimab. CDR3 DNA sequence: TGTGCCAGTAGCTGGCAGGGTCGTGAAAAACTGTTTTTT. Translating gives CASSWQGREKLFF.